This is a list of T cell receptor beta chains from one sample in a study of blood T cell repertoires in COVID-19. TCRdb's copy holds only in-frame clones and misses some; the assay was immunoSEQ multiplex PCR. The data show fewer than 300,000 clones, with around 80% seen just once and approximately 5.9% held by the top ten. The sequenced sample was peripheral blood. Receptors originate from an elderly man with acute or convalescent COVID-19. The CDR3 runs from the conserved cysteine through the conserved F or W. The D gene is left open where the match is weak. Clone size is not always given. Where it is, it says once, few, many or a class for expanded clones.

clone_size: .; j_call: TRBJ1-6; d_call: .; v_call: TRBV19; cdr3_aa: CASSVLGANDSPLHF
clone_size: .; j_call: TRBJ2-6; d_call: .; v_call: TRBV18; cdr3_aa: CASSPDRGFGANVLTF
clone_size: .; j_call: TRBJ1-2; d_call: .; v_call: TRBV28; cdr3_aa: CASSLGGVAYGYTF
clone_size: .; j_call: TRBJ2-3; d_call: .; v_call: TRBV21-1; cdr3_aa: CASSHTDTQYF
clone_size: .; j_call: TRBJ2-2; d_call: TRBD2; v_call: TRBV18; cdr3_aa: CASSGLGDTGELFF
clone_size: .; j_call: TRBJ1-2; d_call: .; v_call: TRBV6-2/TRBV6-3; cdr3_aa: CASSYSDRPYGYTF
clone_size: .; j_call: TRBJ1-1; d_call: TRBD1; v_call: TRBV7-3; cdr3_aa: CASSRQGAGAGNTEAFF
clone_size: .; j_call: TRBJ1-1; d_call: TRBD1; v_call: TRBV9; cdr3_aa: CASSFEDRANTEAFF
clone_size: .; j_call: TRBJ1-4; d_call: TRBD1; v_call: TRBV19; cdr3_aa: CASSTSGGREKLFF
clone_size: once; j_call: TRBJ2-1; d_call: TRBD2; v_call: TRBV5-4; cdr3_aa: CASSSPGLAGDEQFF
clone_size: .; j_call: TRBJ2-2; d_call: TRBD1; v_call: TRBV24-1; cdr3_aa: CATSDPGQGATGELFF
clone_size: .; j_call: TRBJ1-2; d_call: .; v_call: TRBV28; cdr3_aa: CASTPGGLNYGYTF
clone_size: .; j_call: TRBJ1-4; d_call: .; v_call: TRBV5-1; cdr3_aa: CASSFVAGNEKLFF
clone_size: .; j_call: TRBJ2-7; d_call: TRBD1; v_call: TRBV5-1; cdr3_aa: CASSFRTGGSYEQYF
clone_size: .; j_call: TRBJ2-5; d_call: TRBD1; v_call: TRBV30; cdr3_aa: CAWSGTRGQKETQYF
clone_size: .; j_call: TRBJ2-5; d_call: .; v_call: TRBV5-4; cdr3_aa: CASSDSSYQETQYF
clone_size: .; j_call: TRBJ1-3; d_call: TRBD1; v_call: TRBV3-1/TRBV3-2; cdr3_aa: CASSQGTGGFGNTIYF
clone_size: few; j_call: TRBJ2-3; d_call: TRBD2; v_call: TRBV2; cdr3_aa: CASSPGTSGTDTQYF
clone_size: .; j_call: TRBJ1-5; d_call: .; v_call: TRBV28; cdr3_aa: CASSFSGGSGGPQHF
clone_size: once; j_call: TRBJ2-2; d_call: .; v_call: TRBV5-1; cdr3_aa: CASSPPGNTGELFF
clone_size: once; j_call: TRBJ2-7; d_call: .; v_call: TRBV19; cdr3_aa: CASSLRTGVSEQYF
clone_size: .; j_call: TRBJ2-2; d_call: TRBD2; v_call: TRBV2; cdr3_aa: CASTESSGNTGELFF
clone_size: .; j_call: TRBJ2-7; d_call: TRBD2; v_call: TRBV6-2/TRBV6-3; cdr3_aa: CASSYAALAGRYEQYF
clone_size: once; j_call: TRBJ1-3; d_call: .; v_call: TRBV24-1; cdr3_aa: CATSDPTISGNTIYF
clone_size: .; j_call: TRBJ2-7; d_call: .; v_call: TRBV3-1/TRBV3-2; cdr3_aa: CASSRTPGSSSYEQYF
clone_size: once; j_call: TRBJ2-1; d_call: TRBD2; v_call: TRBV28; cdr3_aa: CASSVVAGGNYNEQFF
clone_size: .; j_call: TRBJ1-5; d_call: .; v_call: TRBV18; cdr3_aa: CASSPRGRGDQPQHF
clone_size: .; j_call: TRBJ2-7; d_call: .; v_call: TRBV5-1; cdr3_aa: CASSALAGGNYEQYF
clone_size: few; j_call: TRBJ2-3; d_call: TRBD1; v_call: TRBV28; cdr3_aa: CASSTEQGSDTQYF
clone_size: medium-sized; j_call: TRBJ1-5; d_call: TRBD1; v_call: TRBV3-1/TRBV3-2; cdr3_aa: CASSQGSAQGNQPQHF
clone_size: few; j_call: TRBJ2-2; d_call: .; v_call: TRBV10-1; cdr3_aa: CASSETYSNTGELFF
clone_size: .; j_call: TRBJ1-1; d_call: .; v_call: TRBV27; cdr3_aa: CASKFYGNTEAFF
clone_size: .; j_call: TRBJ2-7; d_call: .; v_call: TRBV7-9; cdr3_aa: CASSPQGFEQYF
clone_size: .; j_call: TRBJ2-5; d_call: TRBD1; v_call: TRBV7-9; cdr3_aa: CASSSPGQGQETQYF
clone_size: .; j_call: TRBJ2-1; d_call: TRBD2; v_call: TRBV19; cdr3_aa: CASSIGSGRGYEQFF
clone_size: .; j_call: TRBJ2-3; d_call: TRBD1; v_call: TRBV5-4; cdr3_aa: CATDRASSTDTQYF
clone_size: .; j_call: TRBJ2-1; d_call: .; v_call: TRBV11-2; cdr3_aa: CASSPLVRSSYNEQFF
clone_size: .; j_call: TRBJ2-5; d_call: .; v_call: TRBV7-2; cdr3_aa: CASTKASETQYF
clone_size: .; j_call: TRBJ2-1; d_call: .; v_call: TRBV15; cdr3_aa: CATSSPVADRLYNEQFF
clone_size: .; j_call: TRBJ2-7; d_call: TRBD2; v_call: TRBV3-1/TRBV3-2; cdr3_aa: CASSLRFVGLAGNYEQYF
clone_size: .; j_call: TRBJ2-7; d_call: TRBD1; v_call: TRBV30; cdr3_aa: CAWTGGSYEQYF
clone_size: .; j_call: TRBJ2-1; d_call: .; v_call: TRBV28; cdr3_aa: CASITTANLNNEQFF
clone_size: .; j_call: TRBJ2-3; d_call: TRBD1; v_call: TRBV3-1/TRBV3-2; cdr3_aa: CASSQQGVRADTQYF
clone_size: .; j_call: TRBJ1-2; d_call: .; v_call: TRBV10-3; cdr3_aa: CAISELVTATNYGYTF
clone_size: .; j_call: TRBJ2-7; d_call: TRBD2; v_call: TRBV6-5; cdr3_aa: CASLASGGAEQYF
clone_size: .; j_call: TRBJ1-1; d_call: .; v_call: TRBV19; cdr3_aa: CASGVRGSQAFF
clone_size: .; j_call: TRBJ1-1; d_call: .; v_call: TRBV5-1; cdr3_aa: CASSSGLESTEAFF
clone_size: few; j_call: TRBJ2-2; d_call: TRBD2; v_call: TRBV7-9; cdr3_aa: CASSPGLAALVGGELFF
clone_size: .; j_call: TRBJ2-5; d_call: TRBD1; v_call: TRBV3-1/TRBV3-2; cdr3_aa: CASSFTGVAETQYF
clone_size: .; j_call: TRBJ2-3; d_call: TRBD2; v_call: TRBV20-1; cdr3_aa: CSASWTSGSTDTQYF